Included here is one TCR beta chain sequence, with context. Its matching antigen is unknown. Treatment described: oral pan-JAK inhibitor, 5-10 mg twice daily. Peripheral blood samples and lesional scalp punch biopsies were obtained from alopecia areata patients. The data were obtained in a study of CD8+ T cells in alopecia areata. Whole-study context: Severity in treated patients was scored by percentage of scalp area affected. Overall study findings and caveats: Researchers report lesional scalp, most notably alopecia totalis/universalis, outstripped normal scalp in clonality. While tofacitinib was given, many expanded lesional clones persisted in scalp and blood.

Following extraction, RNA underwent reverse transcription to cDNA, which served as the sequencing template. This table comes from immunoSEQ multiplex PCR, and its TCRdb copy is limited to in-frame clones, with some not included. The sample has 150,000 to 200,000 clones, about 61% seen once. CDR3 length: 14 residues. In germline, CDR1 is MGHRA, CDR2 YSYEKL. V was clipped by 3 bases and J by 6 bases, with 14 bases between them. The material was CD4+ T cells sorted from blood, obtained between weeks 55 and 65, from a patient treated with tofacitinib. The rearrangement uses TRBV4-1 and TRBJ1-2; perhaps TRBD1 as D (6 bases). The receptor was isolated from a human donor with alopecia areata. The CDR3 bases are TGCGCCAGCAGCCATTACGGACAGACCGATGGCTACACCTTC. It encodes CASSHYGQTDGYTF.